This T cell receptor beta chain derives from a study of cytomegalovirus exposure and HLA in healthy donors. Note on this clone: Antigen unknown.

PCR primers comprised 60 Vbeta and 13 Jbeta primers. Generated by immunoSEQ multiplex PCR, the TCRdb table keeps only in-frame clones and is missing some. Of some 150,000 clones listed, about 78% are singletons. General observations from the study: A later analysis found that most CMV-associated TCR beta chains appeared HLA-restricted.

The V and J ends lost 6 bases and 2 bases, in that order; junction bases with no gene match: 4. The CDR3 runs to 14 residues. The V gene's germline CDR1 is GTSNPN and CDR2 SVGIG (reference sequence). The V and J genes are TRBV30 and TRBJ1-6; 7 positions agree with TRBD1. This TCR derives from a male donor in good health and CMV-seronegative. Sample: PBMCs. As DNA, the CDR3 is TGTGCCTGCAACGACAGGGCCTATAATTCACCCCTCCACTTT. Its protein product is CACNDRAYNSPLHF.